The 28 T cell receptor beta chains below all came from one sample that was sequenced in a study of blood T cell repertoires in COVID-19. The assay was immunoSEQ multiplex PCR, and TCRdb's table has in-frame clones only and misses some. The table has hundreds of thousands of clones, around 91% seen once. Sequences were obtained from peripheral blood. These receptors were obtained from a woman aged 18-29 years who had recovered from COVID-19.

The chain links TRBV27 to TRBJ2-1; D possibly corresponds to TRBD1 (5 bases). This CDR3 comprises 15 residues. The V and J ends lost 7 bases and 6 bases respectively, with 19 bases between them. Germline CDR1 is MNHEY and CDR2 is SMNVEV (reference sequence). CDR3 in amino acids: CASKGSGSFINEQFF. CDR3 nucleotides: TGTGCCAGCAAGGGGTCAGGCTCGTTTATCAATGAGCAGTTCTTC.

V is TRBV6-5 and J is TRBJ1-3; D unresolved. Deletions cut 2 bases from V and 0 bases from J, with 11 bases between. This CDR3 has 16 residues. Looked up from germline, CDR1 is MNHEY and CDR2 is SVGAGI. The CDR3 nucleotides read TGTGCCAGCAGTTACGGTCTAGGATTCTCTGGAAACACCATATATTTT. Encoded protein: CASSYGLGFSGNTIYF.

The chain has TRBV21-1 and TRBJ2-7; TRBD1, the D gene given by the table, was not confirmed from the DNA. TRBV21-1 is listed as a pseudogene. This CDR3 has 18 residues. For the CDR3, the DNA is TGTGCCAGCAGCAAAGAGTACAGGGGGAAGTGGACGACCTACGAGCAGTACGTC. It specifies CASSKEYRGKWTTYEQYV.

DNA for the CDR3: TGCAGTGGTGGGGTAGGGGTTCGAACAGATACGCAGTATTTT. Amino acid sequence: CSGGVGVRTDTQYF. The chain couples TRBV29-1 to TRBJ2-3; D might be TRBD1 (5 bases). Germline lookup yields CDR1 SQVTM and CDR2 ANQGSEA. The CDR3 has 14 residues.

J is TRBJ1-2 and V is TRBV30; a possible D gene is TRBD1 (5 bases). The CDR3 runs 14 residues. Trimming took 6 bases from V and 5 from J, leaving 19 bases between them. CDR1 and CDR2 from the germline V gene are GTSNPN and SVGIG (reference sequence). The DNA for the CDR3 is TGTGCCTGCAAGACGACAGCCATGCGGTATGGCTACACCTTC. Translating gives CACKTTAMRYGYTF.

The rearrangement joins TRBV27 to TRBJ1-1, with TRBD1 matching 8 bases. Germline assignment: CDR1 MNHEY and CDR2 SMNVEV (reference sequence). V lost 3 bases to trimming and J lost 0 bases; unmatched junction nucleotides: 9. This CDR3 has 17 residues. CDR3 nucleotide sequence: TGTGCCAGCAGTTTGCTACCGGGACAGGTTATGAACACTGAAGCTTTCTTT. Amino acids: CASSLLPGQVMNTEAFF.

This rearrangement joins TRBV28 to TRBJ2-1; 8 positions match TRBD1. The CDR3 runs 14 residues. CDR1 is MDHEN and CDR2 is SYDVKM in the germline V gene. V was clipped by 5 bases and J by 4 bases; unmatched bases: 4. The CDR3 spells CASSEDRVYNEQFF. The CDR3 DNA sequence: TGTGCCAGCAGTGAGGACAGGGTTTACAATGAGCAGTTCTTC.

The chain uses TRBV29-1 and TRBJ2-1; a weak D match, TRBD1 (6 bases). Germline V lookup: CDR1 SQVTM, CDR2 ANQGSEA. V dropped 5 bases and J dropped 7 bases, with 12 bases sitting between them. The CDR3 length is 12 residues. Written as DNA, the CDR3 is TGCAGCGTTACACAGGGTAGGAATGAGCAGTTCTTC. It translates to CSVTQGRNEQFF.

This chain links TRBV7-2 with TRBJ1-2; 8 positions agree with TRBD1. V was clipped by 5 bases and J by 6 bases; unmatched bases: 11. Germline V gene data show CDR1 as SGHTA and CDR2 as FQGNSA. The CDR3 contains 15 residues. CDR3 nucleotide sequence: TGTGCCAGCAGCCCTGACAGGGGTAAATCGGATGGCTACACCTTC. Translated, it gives CASSPDRGKSDGYTF.

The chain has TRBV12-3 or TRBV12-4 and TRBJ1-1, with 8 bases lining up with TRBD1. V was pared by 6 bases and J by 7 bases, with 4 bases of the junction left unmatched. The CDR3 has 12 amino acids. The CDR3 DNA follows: TGTGCCAGCAGGCAGGGGGCCTTTGAAGCTTTCTTT. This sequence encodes CASRQGAFEAFF.

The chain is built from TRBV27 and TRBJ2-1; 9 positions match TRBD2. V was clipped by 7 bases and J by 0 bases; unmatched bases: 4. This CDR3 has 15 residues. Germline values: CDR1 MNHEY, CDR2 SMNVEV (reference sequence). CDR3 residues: CASTLSGSSYNEQFF. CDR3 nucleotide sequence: TGTGCCAGCACTCTTAGCGGGAGCTCCTACAATGAGCAGTTCTTC.

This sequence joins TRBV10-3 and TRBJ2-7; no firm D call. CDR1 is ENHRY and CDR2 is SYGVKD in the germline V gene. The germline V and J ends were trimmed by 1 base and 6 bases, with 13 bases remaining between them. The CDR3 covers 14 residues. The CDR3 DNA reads TGTGCCATCAGTGAGTTACCCCACACCACCGAGCAGTACGTC. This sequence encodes CAISELPHTTEQYV.

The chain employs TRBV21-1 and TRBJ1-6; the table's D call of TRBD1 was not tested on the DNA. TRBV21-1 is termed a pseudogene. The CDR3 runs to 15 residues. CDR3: CASRRSGTGNSPLHF. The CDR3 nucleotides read TGTGCCAGCAGGCGCTCCGGGACAGGTAATTCACCCCTCCACTTT.

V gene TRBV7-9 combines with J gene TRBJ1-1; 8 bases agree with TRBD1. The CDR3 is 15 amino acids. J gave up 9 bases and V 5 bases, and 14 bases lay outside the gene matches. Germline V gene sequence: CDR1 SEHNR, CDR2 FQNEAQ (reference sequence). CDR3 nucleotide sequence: TGTGCCAGCAGCATTTACCGGGACAGGCTAACTAAAGCTTTCTTT. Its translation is CASSIYRDRLTKAFF.

CDR3 sequence reads: CASSLAPAGSYEQYV. The CDR3 DNA reads TGTGCCAGCAGCTTAGCGCCGGCGGGCTCCTACGAGCAGTACGTC. The chain combines TRBV7-9 with TRBJ2-7, with a possible D match to TRBD2 (5 bases). Germline CDR1 reads SEHNR; CDR2 reads FQNEAQ (reference sequence). This CDR3 has 15 amino acids. V was clipped by 0 bases and J by 0 bases, with 9 bases between them.

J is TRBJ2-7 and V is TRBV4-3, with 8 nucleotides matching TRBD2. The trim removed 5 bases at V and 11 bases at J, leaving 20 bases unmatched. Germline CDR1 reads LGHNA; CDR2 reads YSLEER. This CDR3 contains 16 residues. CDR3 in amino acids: CASSSVPSLSGTREYV. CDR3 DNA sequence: TGCGCCAGCAGCTCCGTACCGTCGCTTTCCGGGACTAGGGAGTACGTC.

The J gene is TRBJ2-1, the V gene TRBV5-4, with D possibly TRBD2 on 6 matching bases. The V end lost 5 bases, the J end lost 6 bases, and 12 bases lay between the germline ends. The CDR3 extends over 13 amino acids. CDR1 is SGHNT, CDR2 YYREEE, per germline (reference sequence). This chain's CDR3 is CASSSTLANEQFF. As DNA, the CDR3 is TGTGCCAGCAGTTCGACACTAGCCAATGAGCAGTTCTTC.

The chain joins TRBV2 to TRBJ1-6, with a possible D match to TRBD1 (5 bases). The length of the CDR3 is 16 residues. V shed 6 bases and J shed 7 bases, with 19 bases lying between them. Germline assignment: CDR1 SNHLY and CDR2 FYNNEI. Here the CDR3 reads CASSREAGRLNSPLHF. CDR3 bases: TGTGCCAGCAGCCGAGAGGCGGGACGGTTAAATTCACCCCTCCACTTT.

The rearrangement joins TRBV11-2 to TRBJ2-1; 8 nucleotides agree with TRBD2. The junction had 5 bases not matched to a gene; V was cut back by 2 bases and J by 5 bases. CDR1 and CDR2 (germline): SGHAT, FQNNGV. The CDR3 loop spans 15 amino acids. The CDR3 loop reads CASSLTSGYNNEQFF. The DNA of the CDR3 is TGTGCCAGCAGCTTAACTAGCGGCTACAACAATGAGCAGTTCTTC.

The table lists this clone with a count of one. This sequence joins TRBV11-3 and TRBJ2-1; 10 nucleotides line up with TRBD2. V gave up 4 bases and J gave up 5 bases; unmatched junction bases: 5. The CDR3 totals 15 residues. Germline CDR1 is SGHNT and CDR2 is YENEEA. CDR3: CASSYGTSEDNEQFF. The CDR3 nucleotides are TGTGCCAGCAGCTACGGGACTAGCGAAGACAATGAGCAGTTCTTC.

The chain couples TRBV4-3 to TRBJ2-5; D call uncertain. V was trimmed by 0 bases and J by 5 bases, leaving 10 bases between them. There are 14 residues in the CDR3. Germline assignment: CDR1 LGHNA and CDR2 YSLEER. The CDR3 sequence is CASSQDIRAETQYF. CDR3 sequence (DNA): TGCGCCAGCAGCCAAGATATAAGAGCGGAGACCCAGTACTTC.

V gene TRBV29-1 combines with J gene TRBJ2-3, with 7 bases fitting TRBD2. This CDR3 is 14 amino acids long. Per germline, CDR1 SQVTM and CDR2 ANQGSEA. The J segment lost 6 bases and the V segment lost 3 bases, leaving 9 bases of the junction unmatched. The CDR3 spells CSVDGGGPNDTQYF. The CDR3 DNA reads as TGCAGCGTTGATGGGGGAGGGCCCAATGATACGCAGTATTTT.

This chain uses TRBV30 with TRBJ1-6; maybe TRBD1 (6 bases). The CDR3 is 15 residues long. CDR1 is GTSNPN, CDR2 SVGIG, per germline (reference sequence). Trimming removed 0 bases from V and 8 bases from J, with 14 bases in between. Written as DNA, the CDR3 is TGTGCCTGGAGTGTGGGGGGGGCGGGCGATTCACCCCTCCACTTT. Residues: CAWSVGGAGDSPLHF.

CDR3 sequence (DNA): TGTGCCAGCAGGAAAGGGACAGGGGCGCTGAACACCGGGGAGCTGTTTTTT. Translated: CASRKGTGALNTGELFF. The chain combines TRBV3-1 (or the pseudogene TRBV3-2) with TRBJ2-2; 10 bases match TRBD1. The CDR3 length is 17 residues. Germline V gene lookup returns CDR1 LGHDT and CDR2 YNNKEL (reference sequence). V was pared by 6 bases and J by 1 base, with 8 bases of the junction left unmatched.

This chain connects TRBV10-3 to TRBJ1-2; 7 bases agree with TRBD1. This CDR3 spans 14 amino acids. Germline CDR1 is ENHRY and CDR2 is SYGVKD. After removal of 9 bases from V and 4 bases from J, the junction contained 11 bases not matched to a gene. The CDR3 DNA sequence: TGTGCCATTGACGATAGGGGGCGCGCCTATGGCTACACCTTC. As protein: CAIDDRGRAYGYTF.

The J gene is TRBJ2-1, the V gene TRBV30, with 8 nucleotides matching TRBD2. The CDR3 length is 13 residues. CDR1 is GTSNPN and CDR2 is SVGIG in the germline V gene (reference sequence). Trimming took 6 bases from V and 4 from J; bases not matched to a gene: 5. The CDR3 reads CACSREAYNEQFF. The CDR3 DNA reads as TGTGCCTGTTCGCGGGAGGCTTACAATGAGCAGTTCTTC.

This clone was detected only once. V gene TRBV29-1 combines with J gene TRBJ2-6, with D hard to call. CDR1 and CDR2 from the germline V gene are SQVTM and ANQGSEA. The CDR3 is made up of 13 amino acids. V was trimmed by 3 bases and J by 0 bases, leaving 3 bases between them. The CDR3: CSVDSSGANVLTF. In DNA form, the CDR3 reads TGCAGCGTTGATAGCTCTGGGGCCAACGTCCTGACTTTC.

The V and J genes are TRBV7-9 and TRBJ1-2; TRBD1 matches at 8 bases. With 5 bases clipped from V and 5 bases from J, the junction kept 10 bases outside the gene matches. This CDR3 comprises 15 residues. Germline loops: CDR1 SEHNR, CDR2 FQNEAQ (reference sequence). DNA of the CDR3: TGTGCCAGCAGCACCGGACAGGGAATTCCATATGGCTACACCTTC. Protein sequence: CASSTGQGIPYGYTF.